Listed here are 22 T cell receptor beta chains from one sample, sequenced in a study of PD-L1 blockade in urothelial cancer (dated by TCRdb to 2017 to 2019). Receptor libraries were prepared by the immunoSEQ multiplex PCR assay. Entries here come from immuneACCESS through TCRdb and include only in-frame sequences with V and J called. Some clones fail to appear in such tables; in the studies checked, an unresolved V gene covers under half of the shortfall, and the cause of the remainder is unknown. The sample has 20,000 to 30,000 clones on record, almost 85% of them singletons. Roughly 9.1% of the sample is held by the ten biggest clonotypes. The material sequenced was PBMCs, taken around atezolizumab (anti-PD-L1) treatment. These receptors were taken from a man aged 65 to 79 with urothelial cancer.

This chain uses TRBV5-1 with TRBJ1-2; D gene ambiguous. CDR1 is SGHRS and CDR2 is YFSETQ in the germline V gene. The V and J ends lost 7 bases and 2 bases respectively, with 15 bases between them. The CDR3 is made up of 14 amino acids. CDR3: CASAEQPTNYGYTF. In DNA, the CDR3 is TGCGCCAGCGCCGAACAGCCGACGAACTATGGCTACACCTTC.

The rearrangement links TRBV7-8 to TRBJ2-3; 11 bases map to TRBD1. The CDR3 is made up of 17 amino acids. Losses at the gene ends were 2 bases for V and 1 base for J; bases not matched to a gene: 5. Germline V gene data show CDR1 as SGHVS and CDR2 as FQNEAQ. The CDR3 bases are TGTGCCAGCAGCTTATTAGGACAGGGGGCGGGCACAGATACGCAGTATTTT. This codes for CASSLLGQGAGTDTQYF. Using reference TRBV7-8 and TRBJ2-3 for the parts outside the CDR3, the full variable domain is GAGVSQSPRYKVAKRGQDVALRCDPISGHVSLFWYQQALGQGPEFLTYFQNEAQLDKSGLPSDRFFAERPEGSVSTLKIQRTQQEDSAVYLCASSLLGQGAGTDTQYFGPGTRLTVL.

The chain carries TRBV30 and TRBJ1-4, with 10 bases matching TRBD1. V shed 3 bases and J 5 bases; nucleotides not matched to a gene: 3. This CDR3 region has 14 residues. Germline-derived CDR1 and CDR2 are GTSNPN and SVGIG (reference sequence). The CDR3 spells CAWRGTGANEKLFF. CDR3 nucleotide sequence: TGTGCCTGGAGGGGGACAGGGGCAAATGAAAAACTGTTTTTT. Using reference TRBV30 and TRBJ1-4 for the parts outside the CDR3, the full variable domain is SQTIHQWPATLVQPVGSPLSLECTVEGTSNPNLYWYRQAAGRGLQLLFYSVGIGQISSEVPQNLSASRPQDRQFILSSKKLLLSDSGFYLCAWRGTGANEKLFFGSGTQLSVL.

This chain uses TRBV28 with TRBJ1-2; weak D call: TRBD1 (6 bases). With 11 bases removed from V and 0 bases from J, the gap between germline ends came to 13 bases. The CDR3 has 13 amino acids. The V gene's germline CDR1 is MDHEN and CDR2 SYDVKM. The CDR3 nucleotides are TGTGCCTGGGGGGGGCCTGCTAACTATGGCTACACCTTC. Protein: CAWGGPANYGYTF.

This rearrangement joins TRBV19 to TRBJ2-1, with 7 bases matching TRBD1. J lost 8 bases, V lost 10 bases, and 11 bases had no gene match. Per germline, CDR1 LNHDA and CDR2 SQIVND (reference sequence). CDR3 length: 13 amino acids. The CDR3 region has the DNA TGTGCCATTTCGACAGGGTATCGCGATGAGCAGTTCTTC. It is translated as CAISTGYRDEQFF. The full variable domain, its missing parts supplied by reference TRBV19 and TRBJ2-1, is DGGITQSPKYLFRKEGQNVTLSCEQNLNHDAMYWYRQDPGQGLRLIYYSQIVNDFQKGDIAEGYSVSREKKESFPLTVTSAQKNPTAFYLCAISTGYRDEQFFGPGTRLTVL.

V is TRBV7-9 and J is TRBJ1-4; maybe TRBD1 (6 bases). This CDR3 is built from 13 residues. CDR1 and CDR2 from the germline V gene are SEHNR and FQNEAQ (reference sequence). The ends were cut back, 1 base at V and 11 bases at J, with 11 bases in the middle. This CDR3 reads CASSLEGGRKLFF. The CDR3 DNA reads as TGTGCCAGCAGCTTAGAAGGGGGTCGGAAACTGTTTTTT.

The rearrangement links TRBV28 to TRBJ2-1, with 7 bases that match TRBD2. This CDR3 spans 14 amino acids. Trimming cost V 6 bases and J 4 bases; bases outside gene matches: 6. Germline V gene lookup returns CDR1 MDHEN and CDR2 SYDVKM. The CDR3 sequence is CASRGERDYNEQFF. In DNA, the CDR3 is TGTGCCAGCAGGGGGGAGCGGGATTACAATGAGCAGTTCTTC.

DNA for the CDR3: TGTGCCAGCAGTTTGGCACAATACAATGAGCAGTTCTTC. Translating it yields CASSLAQYNEQFF. V is TRBV27 and J is TRBJ2-1; unclear D gene. The germline CDR1 and CDR2 sequences are MNHEY and SMNVEV (reference sequence). V lost 3 bases to trimming and J lost 4 bases, with 7 bases between them. CDR3 length: 13 residues.

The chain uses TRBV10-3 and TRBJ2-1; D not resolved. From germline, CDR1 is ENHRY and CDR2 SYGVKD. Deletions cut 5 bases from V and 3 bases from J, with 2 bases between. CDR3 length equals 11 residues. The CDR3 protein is CAISRYNEQFF. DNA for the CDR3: TGTGCCATCAGTCGCTACAATGAGCAGTTCTTC.

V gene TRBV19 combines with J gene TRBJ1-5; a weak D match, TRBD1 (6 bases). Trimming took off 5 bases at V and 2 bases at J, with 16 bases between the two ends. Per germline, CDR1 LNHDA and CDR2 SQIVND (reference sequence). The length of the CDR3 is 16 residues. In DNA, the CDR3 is TGTGCCAGTAGTCGCTACCATAGGACAGGCAATCAGCCCCAGCATTTT. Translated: CASSRYHRTGNQPQHF.

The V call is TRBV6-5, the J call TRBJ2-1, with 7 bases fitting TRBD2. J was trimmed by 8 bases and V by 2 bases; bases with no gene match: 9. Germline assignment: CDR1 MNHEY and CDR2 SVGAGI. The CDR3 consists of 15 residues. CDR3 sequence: CASSYMGLRGDEQFF. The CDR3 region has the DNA TGTGCCAGCAGTTACATGGGGTTACGGGGGGATGAGCAGTTCTTC.

The CDR3: CASTAQGGNTEAFF. CDR3 DNA: TGTGCCAGTACCGCACAGGGGGGCAACACTGAAGCTTTCTTT. The rearrangement joins TRBV19 to TRBJ1-1; 8 nucleotides line up with TRBD1. Looked up from germline, CDR1 is LNHDA and CDR2 is SQIVND (reference sequence). With 7 bases clipped from V and 2 bases from J, the junction kept 6 bases outside the gene matches. The CDR3 has 14 residues.

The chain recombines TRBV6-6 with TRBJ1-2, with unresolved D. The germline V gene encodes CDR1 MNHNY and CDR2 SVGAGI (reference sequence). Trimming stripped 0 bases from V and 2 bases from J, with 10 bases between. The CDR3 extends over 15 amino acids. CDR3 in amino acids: CASSYSAQLNYGYTF. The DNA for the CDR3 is TGTGCCAGCAGTTACTCGGCCCAATTAAACTATGGCTACACCTTC.

Here the CDR3 DNA reads TGCAGCGTTGGACAGGGTGACTATGGCTACACCTTC. Amino acid sequence: CSVGQGDYGYTF. The chain joins TRBV29-1 to TRBJ1-2, with 7 bases aligning to TRBD1. The germline CDR1 and CDR2 sequences are SQVTM and ANQGSEA. The ends lost 4 bases at V and 3 bases at J; junction bases unmatched: 2. This CDR3 is 12 amino acids long.

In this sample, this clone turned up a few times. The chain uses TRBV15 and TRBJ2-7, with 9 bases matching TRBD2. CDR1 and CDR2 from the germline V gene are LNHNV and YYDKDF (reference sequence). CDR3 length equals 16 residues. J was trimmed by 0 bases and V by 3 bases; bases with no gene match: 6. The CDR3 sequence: CATSSWLAGHSYEQYF. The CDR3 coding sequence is TGTGCCACCAGCAGCTGGCTAGCGGGACACTCCTACGAGCAGTACTTC.

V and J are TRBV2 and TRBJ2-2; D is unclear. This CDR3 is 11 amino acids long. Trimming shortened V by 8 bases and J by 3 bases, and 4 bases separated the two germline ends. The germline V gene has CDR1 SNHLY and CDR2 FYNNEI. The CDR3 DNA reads TGTGCCAGCCACTACACCGGGGAGCTGTTTTTT. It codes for CASHYTGELFF.

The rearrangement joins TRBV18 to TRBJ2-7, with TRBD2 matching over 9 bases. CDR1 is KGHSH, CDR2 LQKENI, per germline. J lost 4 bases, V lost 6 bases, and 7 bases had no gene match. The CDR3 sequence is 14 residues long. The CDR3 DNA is TGTGCCAGCTCCCCCAGCGGGAGGACTTACGAGCAGTACTTC. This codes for CASSPSGRTYEQYF.

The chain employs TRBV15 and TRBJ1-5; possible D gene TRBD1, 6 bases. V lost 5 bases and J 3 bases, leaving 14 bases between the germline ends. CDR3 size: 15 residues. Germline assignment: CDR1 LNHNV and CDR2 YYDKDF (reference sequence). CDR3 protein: CATSSNRVANQPQHF. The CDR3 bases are TGTGCCACCAGCTCAAACAGGGTTGCCAATCAGCCCCAGCATTTT.

CDR3 nucleotide sequence: TGTGCCATCAGAGCCCCGGGACTAGCGGGAGTAGGTACGCAGTATTTT. This translates into CAIRAPGLAGVGTQYF. The rearrangement links TRBV10-3 to TRBJ2-3; TRBD2 matches at 14 bases. V gave up 6 bases and J gave up 8 bases; unmatched junction bases: 10. This CDR3 is built from 16 residues. In germline, CDR1 is ENHRY, CDR2 SYGVKD.

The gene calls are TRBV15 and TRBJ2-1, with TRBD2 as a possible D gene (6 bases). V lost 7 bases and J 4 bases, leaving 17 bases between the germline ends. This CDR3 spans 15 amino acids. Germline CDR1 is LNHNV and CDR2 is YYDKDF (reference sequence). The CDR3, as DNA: TGTGCCACCACTCCGGGAGACAGTTATTACAATGAGCAGTTCTTC. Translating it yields CATTPGDSYYNEQFF.

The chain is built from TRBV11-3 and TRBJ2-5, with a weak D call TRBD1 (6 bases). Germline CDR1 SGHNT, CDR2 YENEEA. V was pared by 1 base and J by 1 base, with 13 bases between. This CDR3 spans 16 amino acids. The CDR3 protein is CASSLGIQGTQETQYF. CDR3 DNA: TGTGCCAGCAGCTTAGGGATACAGGGCACCCAAGAGACCCAGTACTTC.

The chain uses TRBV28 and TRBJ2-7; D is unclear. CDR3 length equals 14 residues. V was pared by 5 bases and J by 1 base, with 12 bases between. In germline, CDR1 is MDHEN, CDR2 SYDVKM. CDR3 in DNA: TGTGCCAGCAGTACCGAGCCCCAATCCTACGAGCAGTACTTC. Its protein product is CASSTEPQSYEQYF.